Listed below are T cell receptor beta chains from one sample, sequenced in a study of blood T cell repertoires in COVID-19. Clones were sequenced by immunoSEQ multiplex PCR, and TCRdb holds only the in-frame ones, with some missing. The repertoire holds 200,000 to 300,000 clones, with approximately 86% as singletons. Sequences were obtained from PBMCs or T cells enriched from blood (not recorded which). The receptor source for this set is a woman aged 18 to 35 who had recovered from COVID-19. CDR3s include the opening cysteine and the closing phenylalanine or tryptophan. The D gene is left open where the match is weak. Size tells how often a clone was seen (once, few, many) or the class of an expanded clone, and some rows leave it out.

V: TRBV7-9; size: few; D: NA; J: TRBJ1-4; CDR3: CASIGQSNEKLFF; DNA: TGTGCCAGCATAGGACAGAGTAATGAAAAACTGTTTTTT
V: TRBV11-2; size: NA; D: TRBD2; J: TRBJ2-7; CDR3: CASSLVRTSGYEQYF; DNA: TGTGCCAGCAGCTTAGTGAGGACTAGCGGCTACGAGCAGTACTTC
V: TRBV5-4; size: NA; D: NA; J: TRBJ1-2; CDR3: CASSFDRTNYGYTF; DNA: TGTGCCAGCAGCTTCGACAGAACTAACTATGGCTACACCTTC
V: TRBV18; size: NA; D: TRBD2; J: TRBJ2-3; CDR3: CASSPLFSGGAVDTQYF; DNA: TGTGCCAGCTCACCACTGTTTAGCGGGGGGGCCGTAGATACGCAGTATTTT
V: TRBV7-2; size: NA; D: TRBD2; J: TRBJ2-3; CDR3: CASSLDGRARDTQYF; DNA: TGTGCCAGCAGCTTAGACGGGAGGGCCCGGGATACGCAGTATTTT
V: TRBV7-9; size: NA; D: TRBD1; J: TRBJ1-3; CDR3: CASSLGTGPTSGNTIYF; DNA: TGTGCCAGCAGCTTAGGGACAGGACCAACCTCTGGAAACACCATATATTTT
V: TRBV5-1; size: NA; D: TRBD1; J: TRBJ1-2; CDR3: CASSTGELYGYTF; DNA: TGCGCCAGCAGCACAGGGGAACTCTATGGCTACACCTTC
V: TRBV13; size: NA; D: TRBD2; J: TRBJ2-1; CDR3: CASSDSGLAGTYNEQFF; DNA: TGTGCCAGCAGCGATTCAGGGTTAGCGGGAACCTACAATGAGCAGTTCTTC
V: TRBV11-1; size: NA; D: TRBD2; J: TRBJ2-1; CDR3: CASSSRTSGSYNEQFF; DNA: TGTGCCAGCAGCTCCAGGACTAGCGGGAGCTACAATGAGCAGTTCTTC
V: TRBV11-2; size: NA; D: NA; J: TRBJ2-3; CDR3: CASSLQGRSLDTQYF; DNA: TGTGCCAGCAGCTTACAGGGTCGGTCTTTGGATACGCAGTATTTT
V: TRBV27; size: NA; D: NA; J: TRBJ2-1; CDR3: CASSFGGMEHNEQFF; DNA: TGTGCCAGCAGTTTCGGCGGGATGGAACACAATGAGCAGTTCTTC
V: TRBV5-1; size: NA; D: TRBD1; J: TRBJ2-1; CDR3: CASRGTGGVSTPYNEQFF; DNA: TGCGCCAGCAGGGGGACAGGGGGCGTATCTACTCCCTACAATGAGCAGTTCTTC
V: TRBV5-4; size: NA; D: NA; J: TRBJ1-6; CDR3: CASSLDGSYNSPLHF; DNA: TGTGCCAGCAGCTTGGATGGGAGCTATAATTCACCCCTCCACTTT
V: TRBV5-5; size: NA; D: NA; J: TRBJ1-1; CDR3: CASSWTPGGVGTEAFF; DNA: TGTGCCAGCAGCTGGACGCCTGGCGGGGTGGGAACTGAAGCTTTCTTT
V: TRBV25-1; size: NA; D: NA; J: TRBJ1-6; CDR3: CASTDEGNGPLHF; DNA: TGTGCCAGCACCGACGAGGGCAATGGTCCCCTCCACTTT
V: TRBV6-2/TRBV6-3; size: NA; D: NA; J: TRBJ2-7; CDR3: CASSGSSSEQYF; DNA: TGTGCCAGCAGTGGGAGCTCCAGCGAGCAGTACTTC
V: TRBV27; size: NA; D: TRBD1; J: TRBJ2-7; CDR3: CASSSPWDRDHEQYF; DNA: TGTGCCAGCAGTTCCCCTTGGGACAGGGACCACGAGCAGTACTTC
V: TRBV19; size: NA; D: TRBD1; J: TRBJ1-3; CDR3: CASSSGQNSGNTIYF; DNA: TGTGCCAGTAGCTCGGGACAGAACTCTGGAAACACCATATATTTT
V: TRBV5-1; size: NA; D: NA; J: TRBJ2-2; CDR3: CASSLNREYTGELFF; DNA: TGCGCCAGCAGCTTAAACAGGGAGTACACCGGGGAGCTGTTTTTT
V: TRBV6-6; size: NA; D: NA; J: TRBJ2-3; CDR3: CASSYDGSTDTQYF; DNA: TGTGCCAGCAGTTACGACGGGTCTACAGATACGCAGTATTTT
V: TRBV9; size: NA; D: TRBD2; J: TRBJ2-3; CDR3: CASRHGTTSTDTQYF; DNA: TGTGCCAGCCGCCACGGGACTACTAGCACAGATACGCAGTATTTT
V: TRBV5-1; size: NA; D: NA; J: TRBJ1-2; CDR3: CASSLGQGTNYGYTF; DNA: TGCGCCAGCAGCTTGGGTCAGGGTACTAACTATGGCTACACCTTC
V: TRBV6-2/TRBV6-3; size: NA; D: NA; J: TRBJ1-2; CDR3: CASSLKRVGYTF; DNA: TGTGCCAGCAGTCTAAAGAGGGTTGGCTACACCTTC
V: TRBV19; size: NA; D: TRBD2; J: TRBJ2-1; CDR3: CASSTITSGRAPEQFF; DNA: TGTGCCAGTAGTACCATTACAAGCGGGAGGGCCCCTGAGCAGTTCTTC
V: TRBV6-5; size: NA; D: TRBD1; J: TRBJ1-1; CDR3: CASRSTGTVREAFF; DNA: TGTGCCAGCAGGTCAACCGGGACAGTCCGTGAAGCTTTCTTT
V: TRBV4-1; size: NA; D: NA; J: TRBJ2-3; CDR3: CASSLNQEGTDTQYF; DNA: TGCGCCAGCAGCCTAAATCAGGAGGGCACAGATACGCAGTATTTT
V: TRBV7-8; size: NA; D: NA; J: TRBJ1-2; CDR3: CASSLGGQTTNYGYTF; DNA: TGTGCCAGCAGCTTAGGAGGACAGACCACCAACTATGGCTACACCTTC
V: TRBV5-1; size: NA; D: TRBD1; J: TRBJ2-5; CDR3: CASSSGQGEETQYF; DNA: TGCGCCAGCAGCTCGGGACAGGGGGAAGAGACCCAGTACTTC
V: TRBV29-1; size: once; D: NA; J: TRBJ2-1; CDR3: CSLWGRNEQFF; DNA: TGCAGCCTATGGGGCAGAAATGAGCAGTTCTTC
V: TRBV7-9; size: NA; D: NA; J: TRBJ1-1; CDR3: CASSLAGVTEAFF; DNA: TGTGCCAGCAGCTTAGCCGGGGTTACTGAAGCTTTCTTT
V: TRBV28; size: NA; D: TRBD2; J: TRBJ2-3; CDR3: CASSFYGTSGRRADTQYF; DNA: TGTGCCAGCAGTTTTTATGGGACTAGCGGGAGAAGGGCAGATACGCAGTATTTT
V: TRBV9; size: once; D: TRBD1; J: TRBJ2-6; CDR3: CASSVTGGSSGANVLTF; DNA: TGTGCCAGCAGCGTTACAGGGGGTAGCTCTGGGGCCAACGTCCTGACTTTC
V: TRBV2; size: few; D: TRBD1; J: TRBJ2-7; CDR3: CASSDRTGPSYEQYF; DNA: TGTGCCAGCAGCGACCGGACAGGCCCTTCCTACGAGCAGTACTTC
V: TRBV10-3; size: NA; D: NA; J: TRBJ1-1; CDR3: CAISESVRGNTEAFF; DNA: TGTGCCATCAGTGAGTCGGTCAGGGGGAACACTGAAGCTTTCTTT
V: TRBV7-9; size: once; D: TRBD2; J: TRBJ2-1; CDR3: CASSLWGDYIAVFYNEQFF; DNA: TGTGCCAGCAGCTTATGGGGGGACTACATAGCGGTATTCTACAATGAGCAGTTCTTC
V: TRBV7-6; size: few; D: TRBD1; J: TRBJ2-1; CDR3: CASSRSGDSYNEQFF; DNA: TGTGCCAGCAGCCGCAGTGGGGACAGCTACAATGAGCAGTTCTTC
V: TRBV7-3; size: few; D: NA; J: TRBJ1-1; CDR3: CASSLKGQALNTEAFF; DNA: TGTGCCAGCAGCCTAAAGGGGCAGGCCCTGAACACTGAAGCTTTCTTT
V: TRBV5-1; size: NA; D: TRBD1; J: TRBJ1-3; CDR3: CASSGPGQGATGNTIYF; DNA: TGCGCCAGCAGCGGACCGGGACAGGGGGCAACTGGAAACACCATATATTTT
V: TRBV7-2; size: NA; D: NA; J: TRBJ2-7; CDR3: CASSFRPYEQYF; DNA: TGTGCCAGCAGCTTCCGTCCCTACGAGCAGTACTTC
V: TRBV7-9; size: NA; D: TRBD1; J: TRBJ1-2; CDR3: CASSLAGQGPANYGYTF; DNA: TGTGCCAGCAGCTTAGCGGGACAGGGACCGGCTAACTATGGCTACACCTTC
V: TRBV15; size: few; D: TRBD2; J: TRBJ2-3; CDR3: CATSRDRTSGSPREDTQYF; DNA: TGTGCCACCAGCAGAGATCGCACTAGCGGGAGCCCCCGGGAAGATACGCAGTATTTT
V: TRBV7-2; size: NA; D: NA; J: TRBJ1-2; CDR3: CASSLYRVGYTF; DNA: TGTGCCAGCAGCCTCTACCGGGTTGGCTACACCTTC
V: TRBV30; size: NA; D: TRBD2; J: TRBJ2-5; CDR3: CAWRRELQETQYF; DNA: TGTGCCTGGAGGCGGGAGCTTCAAGAGACCCAGTACTTC
V: TRBV18; size: NA; D: TRBD1; J: TRBJ2-5; CDR3: CASSPRQGAVETQYF; DNA: TGTGCCAGCTCACCACGACAGGGGGCTGTTGAGACCCAGTACTTC
V: TRBV30; size: NA; D: NA; J: TRBJ1-6; CDR3: CAWCTGGYRHNSPLHF; DNA: TGTGCCTGGTGCACCGGGGGGTACAGGCATAATTCACCCCTCCACTTT
V: TRBV7-2; size: NA; D: TRBD1; J: TRBJ2-7; CDR3: CASSLVGQGISYEQYF; DNA: TGTGCCAGCAGCTTAGTCGGACAGGGGATCTCGTACGAGCAGTACTTC
V: TRBV5-1; size: NA; D: TRBD2; J: TRBJ2-7; CDR3: CASSAGGPGRTYEQYF; DNA: TGCGCCAGCAGCGCGGGAGGGCCGGGTAGAACCTACGAGCAGTACTTC
V: TRBV3-1/TRBV3-2; size: NA; D: TRBD2; J: TRBJ2-1; CDR3: CASSPLAGGLYNEQFF; DNA: TGTGCCAGCAGCCCCCTAGCGGGGGGGCTCTACAATGAGCAGTTCTTC
V: TRBV28; size: NA; D: NA; J: TRBJ2-3; CDR3: CASSLSPARGTDTQYF; DNA: TGTGCCAGCAGTCTGTCTCCTGCACGGGGGACAGATACGCAGTATTTT
V: TRBV30; size: NA; D: NA; J: TRBJ2-1; CDR3: CAWSLGVGDNEQFF; DNA: TGTGCCTGGAGTTTAGGGGTCGGAGACAATGAGCAGTTCTTC
V: TRBV27; size: once; D: TRBD2; J: TRBJ2-6; CDR3: CASRPEGLAHPGANVLTF; DNA: TGTGCCAGCAGACCCGAAGGACTAGCCCACCCTGGGGCCAACGTCCTGACTTTC
V: TRBV2; size: few; D: NA; J: TRBJ2-2; CDR3: CASSRQNTGELFF; DNA: TGTGCCAGCAGTCGACAGAACACCGGGGAGCTGTTTTTT
V: TRBV3-1/TRBV3-2; size: NA; D: TRBD2; J: TRBJ2-1; CDR3: CASSLPAGSGSINEQFF; DNA: TGTGCCAGCAGCCTGCCGGCGGGTAGCGGGAGCATCAATGAGCAGTTCTTC